The 10 T cell receptor beta chains given below trace back to one sample, sequenced in a study of T cells in Graves' hyperthyroidism and ophthalmopathy. Amplification yielded TCR beta CDR3 regions, with RNA transcripts as the source. A first-round RT-PCR of the TCR CDR3 used the HTBI primer set. MiXCR, applied by TCRdb to the multiplex PCR reads, yields one record per CDR3 protein. The sample shows 45,000 to 75,000 distinct CDR3 sequences, about 49% of them seen only once. Sequenced material: blood. Receptors were obtained from a woman aged 30 to 39 with Graves' ophthalmopathy.

The V and J genes are TRBV6-5 and TRBJ2-1; either TRBD1 or TRBD2 may supply D (5 bases each). CDR1 is MNHEY and CDR2 is SVGAGI in the germline V gene. Trimming took off 2 bases at V and 7 bases at J, with 6 bases between the two ends. The CDR3 has 12 residues. DNA of the CDR3: TGTGCCAGCAGTTACGGGGGTAATGAGCAGTTCTTC. Protein: CASSYGGNEQFF.

This clonotype was detected only once. The junction shows a germline mismatch at one end, possibly a read error. V usage is TRBV5-1 and J usage is TRBJ2-1; D unclear. From germline, CDR1 is SGHRS and CDR2 YFSETQ. This CDR3 region has 14 residues. CDR3 coding DNA: TGTGCCAGCAGCTTGGGGTCAGCCAGCAATGAGCAGTTCTTC. Translating gives CASSLGSASNEQFF.

Comment on this clonotype: At one of its ends the junction is not consistent with the germline gene, which may arise from a read error. V and J are TRBV2 and TRBJ2-3; 12 positions agree with TRBD2. Germline assignment: CDR1 SNHLY and CDR2 FYNNEI. The CDR3 has 20 residues. The CDR3: CASSEVPSGRAYTGTGTQYF. CDR3 in DNA: TGTGCCAGCAGTGAAGTGCCTAGCGGGAGGGCATATACTGGCACAGGTACGCAGTATTTT.

This clonotype was detected ten times or more. The V and J genes are TRBV9 and TRBJ2-1; TRBD2 matches at 13 bases. The CDR3 contains 15 residues. After removal of 4 bases from V and 8 bases from J, the junction contained 6 bases not matched to a gene. Germline CDR1 is SGDLS and CDR2 is YYNGEE. The CDR3 coding sequence is TGTGCCAGCAGCCCCCCGACTAGCGGGAGGCATGAGCAGTTCTTC. Protein sequence: CASSPPTSGRHEQFF.

This clonotype has ten or more counts. The chain combines TRBV10-3 with TRBJ2-1; TRBD2 matches at 9 bases. Looked up from germline, CDR1 is ENHRY and CDR2 is SYGVKD. The CDR3 is 15 amino acids. The J segment lost 5 bases and the V segment lost 6 bases, leaving 8 bases of the junction unmatched. As DNA, the CDR3 is TGTGCCATCAGACCCGGCGGGAGGGGGGACAATGAGCAGTTCTTC. Amino acid sequence: CAIRPGGRGDNEQFF.

Ten or more counts support this clonotype. CDR3 amino acids: CASKEGAGGELFF. The DNA for the CDR3 is TGTGCCAGCAAAGAGGGGGCGGGCGGGGAGCTGTTTTTT. The chain employs TRBV2 and TRBJ2-2, with 7 bases fitting TRBD1. Unmatched junction bases numbered 6, after V lost 7 bases and J lost 7 bases. CDR3 size: 13 residues. Germline CDR1 and CDR2: SNHLY and FYNNEI. The complete variable domain, with remaining parts taken from reference TRBV2 and TRBJ2-2, reads EPEVTQTPSHQVTQMGQEVILRCVPISNHLYFYWYRQILGQKVEFLVSFYNNEISEKSEIFDDQFSVERPDGSNFTLKIRSTKLEDSAMYFCASKEGAGGELFFGEGSRLTVL.

This clonotype occurred many times. The chain couples TRBV7-2 to TRBJ1-1; 7 nucleotides match TRBD1. The germline CDR1 and CDR2 sequences are SGHTA and FQGNSA. The CDR3 loop spans 16 amino acids. J was trimmed by 1 base and V by 5 bases; bases with no gene match: 10. CDR3 DNA: TGTGCCAGCAGCCCAAGACAGGGCGCAGGGAACACTGAAGCTTTCTTT. It yields the protein CASSPRQGAGNTEAFF.

This clonotype appeared a few times. V usage is TRBV3-1 and J usage is TRBJ2-3; 9 bases fit TRBD2. Germline loops: CDR1 LGHDT, CDR2 YNNKEL (reference sequence). CDR3 length equals 14 residues. V lost 4 bases, J lost 3 bases, and 2 bases stayed unmatched. CDR3: CASSRREGTDTQYF. CDR3 nucleotide sequence: TGTGCCAGCAGCCGGCGGGAGGGGACAGATACGCAGTATTTT.

Points on this clonotype: One end of the junction is discordant with germline, which a read error may explain. The chain joins TRBV10-3 to TRBJ1-5; 7 nucleotides align to TRBD1. The CDR3 runs 14 residues. CDR1 is ENHRY, CDR2 SYGVKD, per germline. CDR3 DNA: TGTGCCACCAGGACAGGAACCGACAATGAGCCCCAGCATTTT. Translated: CATRTGTDNEPQHF.

The J gene is TRBJ2-6, the V gene TRBV19; D is unresolved. From germline, CDR1 is LNHDA and CDR2 SQIVND (reference sequence). This CDR3 comprises 15 residues. V was shortened by 3 bases and J by 10 bases, with 16 bases between the two germline ends. The CDR3 sequence: CASSIPPGEANVLTF. The CDR3, as DNA: TGTGCCAGTAGTATTCCGCCAGGCGAGGCTAACGTCCTGACTTTC.